These T cell receptor beta chains were read from a single sample in a study of graft-versus-host responses after intestinal transplantation. The protocol was immunoSEQ multiplex PCR, while the TCRdb copy is restricted to in-frame clones and leaves out a portion. The sample lists tens of thousands of clones, 90% to 95% occurring once. Their target antigens are unknown. The sample in question was unstimulated CD8+ T cells sorted from spleen or lymph node cells, obtained before intestinal transplant. Receptors were obtained from a human donor who received an intestinal transplant. Each CDR3 is given without its conserved first and last residue. The order of the fields is V gene, J gene, CDR3 protein.

v_gene: TRBV9; j_gene: TRBJ2-1; CDR3aa: ASSVDGDNEQF
v_gene: TRBV5-1; j_gene: TRBJ1-2; CDR3aa: ASKEGQLLSYGYT
v_gene: TRBV5-6; j_gene: TRBJ2-7; CDR3aa: ASSLLAGATSYEQY
v_gene: TRBV27; j_gene: TRBJ1-1; CDR3aa: ASSLGGAMNTEAF
v_gene: TRBV19; j_gene: TRBJ1-5; CDR3aa: ASSAYRAIQPQH
v_gene: TRBV29-1; j_gene: TRBJ2-5; CDR3aa: SVDRDLYQETQY
v_gene: TRBV19; j_gene: TRBJ2-3; CDR3aa: ASSISTHADTQY
v_gene: TRBV21-1; j_gene: TRBJ2-3; CDR3aa: ASSRSIAGGQCATDTQY
v_gene: TRBV5-1; j_gene: TRBJ2-7; CDR3aa: ASRGTNFFVYEQY
v_gene: TRBV27; j_gene: TRBJ2-7; CDR3aa: ASSPSGWGDYEQY
v_gene: TRBV19; j_gene: TRBJ2-1; CDR3aa: ASSFIAGTNEQF
v_gene: TRBV5-6; j_gene: TRBJ1-1; CDR3aa: ASSPNRGGSTEAF
v_gene: TRBV2; j_gene: TRBJ1-2; CDR3aa: ASSDPGQYNYGYT
v_gene: TRBV7-9; j_gene: TRBJ2-7; CDR3aa: ASSLAETNYEQY
v_gene: TRBV27; j_gene: TRBJ1-1; CDR3aa: ASSSNDRGWWNTEAF